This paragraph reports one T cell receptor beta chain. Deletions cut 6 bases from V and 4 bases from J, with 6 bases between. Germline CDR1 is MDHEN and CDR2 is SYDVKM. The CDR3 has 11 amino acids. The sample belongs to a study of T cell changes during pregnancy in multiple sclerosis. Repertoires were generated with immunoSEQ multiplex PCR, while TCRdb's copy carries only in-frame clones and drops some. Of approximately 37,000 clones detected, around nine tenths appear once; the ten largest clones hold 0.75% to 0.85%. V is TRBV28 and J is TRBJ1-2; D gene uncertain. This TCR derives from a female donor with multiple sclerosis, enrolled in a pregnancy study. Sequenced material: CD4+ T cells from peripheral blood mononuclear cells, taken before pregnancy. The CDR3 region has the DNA TGTGCCAGCAGCCTCTCCTATGGCTACACCTTC. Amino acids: CASSLSYGYTF.